Each of the 31 T cell receptor beta chains below was sequenced from the same sample in a study of CD8 T cells in Susac syndrome (dated by TCRdb to the late 2010s). Library creation used the immunoSEQ multiplex PCR assay. RNA was extracted with the RNeasy kit and roughly 0.45 to 1 ug was reverse transcribed using random hexamers. TCRdb reprocessing: public reads trimmed at Q25 with fastp, clones called with MiXCR, in-frame beta chains kept. All rows with the same CDR3 protein become a single entry with the most common DNA and genes. The sample has some 150,000 distinct CDR3 sequences on record, roughly 96% of them singletons. The top ten constitute 0.16% of the sample. Sequenced sample: CD4+ T cells from PBMCs. All receptors come from a human donor with Susac syndrome.

This clonotype appeared a single time. J is TRBJ1-1 and V is TRBV27, with D tentatively TRBD1 (5 bases). Trimming stripped 7 bases from V and 7 bases from J, with 10 bases between. The CDR3 sequence is 11 residues long. Germline assignment: CDR1 MNHEY and CDR2 SMNVEV (reference sequence). The CDR3 region is CASKGFNEAFF. The CDR3 region has the DNA TGTGCCAGCAAGGGGTTCAATGAAGCTTTCTTT.

V usage is TRBV7-9 and J usage is TRBJ2-1, with 11 bases matching TRBD2. J gave up 8 bases and V 1 base, and 4 bases lay outside the gene matches. This CDR3 region has 15 residues. Germline V gene data show CDR1 as SEHNR and CDR2 as FQNEAQ (reference sequence). This CDR3 is CASSLGLAGTHEQFF. In DNA, the CDR3 is TGTGCCAGCAGCTTAGGACTAGCGGGGACCCATGAGCAGTTCTTC.

V is TRBV4-1 and J is TRBJ1-6; TRBD1 agrees at 9 bases. The CDR3 totals 15 residues. Germline V gene data show CDR1 as MGHRA and CDR2 as YSYEKL. V trimming: 1 base; J trimming: 8 bases; junction bases outside the gene matches: 3. The CDR3 is CASSQADRGYSPLHF. Written as DNA, the CDR3 is TGCGCCAGCAGCCAAGCGGACAGGGGCTATTCACCCCTCCACTTT.

The chain recombines TRBV20-1 with TRBJ2-7, with D perhaps being TRBD1 or TRBD2 (6 bases each). The V end was cut by 6 bases, the J end by 1 base, with 16 bases between. Germline CDR1 reads DFQATT; CDR2 reads SNEGSKA (reference sequence). CDR3 size: 14 residues. CDR3 coding DNA: TGCAGTGCCTTGGAGAGGGGGAGGTCCTACGAGCAGTACTTC. It is translated as CSALERGRSYEQYF.

The chain employs TRBV20-1 and TRBJ1-2; the match to TRBD1 covers 8 bases. Germline CDR1 DFQATT, CDR2 SNEGSKA (reference sequence). The V gene end was trimmed by 3 bases and the J gene end by 2 bases; junction bases not matched to a gene: 11. This CDR3 contains 16 residues. The CDR3 DNA follows: TGCAGTGCTAGCAGACAACGGACAGGGAACAACTATGGCTACACCTTC. Its protein is CSASRQRTGNNYGYTF.

The rearrangement links TRBV14 to TRBJ2-2; D ambiguous. The V end was cut by 3 bases, the J end by 6 bases, with 8 bases between. Germline CDR1 reads SGHDN; CDR2 reads FVKESK. This CDR3 contains 13 residues. CDR3 in amino acids: CASSQVGSGELFF. CDR3 bases: TGTGCCAGCAGCCAGGTTGGATCCGGGGAGCTGTTTTTT.

This chain joins TRBV12-5 and TRBJ2-2; tentative D call: TRBD2 (7 bases). The germline CDR1 and CDR2 sequences are LGHNT and FRNRAP. Trimming cost V 3 bases and J 6 bases, with 14 bases left between them. The CDR3 contains 15 residues. CDR3 region: CASGFVGGHPGELFF. For the CDR3, the DNA is TGTGCTAGTGGTTTTGTGGGGGGGCATCCCGGGGAGCTGTTTTTT.

This CDR3 reads CASSLQGATGTEAFF. The CDR3, as DNA: TGCGCCAGCAGCTTACAGGGAGCAACGGGTACTGAAGCTTTCTTT. The rearrangement uses TRBV5-1 and TRBJ1-1; perhaps TRBD1 as D (6 bases). This CDR3 comprises 15 residues. Deletions cut 2 bases from V and 5 bases from J, with 16 bases between. CDR1 and CDR2 from the germline V gene are SGHRS and YFSETQ.

The chain uses TRBV24-1 and TRBJ2-1; possibly TRBD1 or TRBD2 for D (6 bases each). The CDR3 length is 13 residues. Germline V CDR1 and CDR2: KGHDR, SFDVKD. V was pared by 6 bases and J by 7 bases, with 12 bases between. The CDR3 DNA reads TGTGCCACCAGTCGAAGGGGGGTGAATGAGCAGTTCTTC. Protein product: CATSRRGVNEQFF.

The genes are TRBV15 and TRBJ1-2, with 8 bases matching TRBD1. The CDR3 contains 15 residues. The germline V gene has CDR1 LNHNV and CDR2 YYDKDF (reference sequence). V gave up 5 bases and J gave up 3 bases; unmatched junction bases: 8. The CDR3 is CATSAGRGQDYGYTF. The CDR3, as DNA: TGTGCCACCAGCGCCGGCAGGGGGCAGGACTATGGCTACACCTTC.

This clonotype was seen once. The chain is built from TRBV5-1 and TRBJ2-3; TRBD1 matches at 7 bases. Germline V gene lookup returns CDR1 SGHRS and CDR2 YFSETQ. With V trimmed by 4 bases and J by 0 bases, 5 bases remained unmatched. The CDR3 totals 15 residues. CDR3 in DNA: TGCGCCAGCAGCCCGGGACAGACTAGCACAGATACGCAGTATTTT. Amino acids: CASSPGQTSTDTQYF.

The chain combines TRBV18 with TRBJ1-1, with a tentative D call TRBD1 (5 bases). The V end was cut by 2 bases, the J end by 2 bases, with 15 bases between. Germline-derived CDR1 and CDR2 are KGHSH and LQKENI. This CDR3 region has 16 residues. CDR3 bases: TGTGCCAGCTCACCAGGCGGGGCCAGGGCCAACACTGAAGCTTTCTTT. It is translated as CASSPGGARANTEAFF.

This chain joins TRBV9 and TRBJ2-3; 9 nucleotides agree with TRBD2. The V and J ends lost 4 bases and 6 bases, in that order; junction bases with no gene match: 6. This CDR3 has 14 amino acids. Germline V gene data show CDR1 as SGDLS and CDR2 as YYNGEE. CDR3 protein: CASSNTGTSDTQYF. DNA of the CDR3: TGTGCCAGCAGCAACACCGGGACTAGCGATACGCAGTATTTT.

The chain employs TRBV7-2 and TRBJ1-2, with TRBD1 identical over 8 bases. Trimming took 3 bases from V and 4 from J; bases not matched to a gene: 4. The CDR3 has 14 residues. CDR1 and CDR2 (germline): SGHTA, FQGNSA. Here the CDR3 DNA reads TGTGCCAGCAGCTTCGGACAGGGCCTCTATGGCTACACCTTC. It specifies CASSFGQGLYGYTF. Full variable domain (outside the CDR3, taken from reference TRBV7-2 and TRBJ1-2): GAGVSQSPSNKVTEKGKDVELRCDPISGHTALYWYRQSLGQGLEFLIYFQGNSAPDKSGLPSDRFSAERTGGSVSTLTIQRTQQEDSAVYLCASSFGQGLYGYTFGSGTRLTVV.

The CDR3 bases are TGTGCCAGCAGTTCTCTAGCGGGGCCTTCCCAAGAGACCCAGTACTTC. Translated, it gives CASSSLAGPSQETQYF. The rearrangement links TRBV2 to TRBJ2-5, with TRBD2 identical over 9 bases. V gave up 5 bases and J gave up 1 base; unmatched junction bases: 8. The V gene's germline CDR1 is SNHLY and CDR2 FYNNEI. The CDR3 has 16 amino acids.

V is TRBV7-9 and J is TRBJ1-4; 7 bases agree with TRBD1. CDR1 is SEHNR and CDR2 is FQNEAQ in the germline V gene (reference sequence). The CDR3 length is 17 residues. The trim removed 5 bases at V and 0 bases at J, leaving 9 bases unmatched. CDR3 sequence: CASSLGQTFATNEKLFF. In nucleotides, the CDR3 is TGTGCCAGCAGCCTGGGACAGACCTTTGCAACTAATGAAAAACTGTTTTTT.

This clonotype has more than one count but fewer than ten. The CDR3 sequence is CASSLRPTDTQYF. The CDR3 region has the DNA TGCGCCAGCAGCTTACGGCCCACAGATACGCAGTATTTT. The chain is built from TRBV5-1 and TRBJ2-3; D ambiguous. CDR3 length: 13 amino acids. V gave up 2 bases and J gave up 2 bases, with 6 bases separating them. Germline lookup yields CDR1 SGHRS and CDR2 YFSETQ.

The V gene is TRBV7-9, the J gene TRBJ2-3; TRBD2 might be the D (6 bases). Between the trimmed V and J ends, which lost 6 bases and 3 bases, there was a span of 13 bases. The CDR3 sequence is 14 residues long. Germline V gene lookup returns CDR1 SEHNR and CDR2 FQNEAQ (reference sequence). CDR3 region: CASSLRDLTDTQYF. For the CDR3, the DNA is TGTGCCAGCAGTCTGCGGGACTTGACAGATACGCAGTATTTT.

The chain employs TRBV2 and TRBJ1-1; no firm D call. This CDR3 spans 13 amino acids. V lost 6 bases and J lost 6, with 14 bases in between. CDR1 is SNHLY and CDR2 is FYNNEI in the germline V gene. Written as DNA, the CDR3 is TGTGCCAGCAGATTTTATTCAACAGCTGAAGCTTTCTTT. Protein: CASRFYSTAEAFF.

The chain recombines TRBV9 with TRBJ1-1; D not resolved. From germline, CDR1 is SGDLS and CDR2 YYNGEE. The CDR3 totals 14 residues. V lost 4 bases and J 1 base, leaving 11 bases between the germline ends. As DNA, the CDR3 is TGTGCCAGCAGCTTTAGCCCGGGGAACACTGAAGCTTTCTTT. It codes for CASSFSPGNTEAFF.

This clonotype was seen once. This rearrangement joins TRBV29-1 to TRBJ2-7; 10 bases map to TRBD1. The V segment lost 6 bases and the J segment 7 bases; nucleotides outside the gene matches: 9. CDR1 and CDR2 from the germline V gene are SQVTM and ANQGSEA. The CDR3 covers 13 residues. CDR3 bases: TGCAGCGTGGAGGGACAGGGGACCCGTGAGCAGTACTTC. Translation gives CSVEGQGTREQYF.

This sequence joins TRBV3-1 and TRBJ2-5; weak D call: TRBD2 (5 bases). Trimming removed 4 bases from V and 3 bases from J, with 12 bases in between. Germline lookup yields CDR1 LGHDT and CDR2 YNNKEL (reference sequence). CDR3 size: 14 residues. The CDR3 DNA follows: TGTGCCAGCAGCCCGGCGAGGGTAGAAGAGACCCAGTACTTC. Amino acids: CASSPARVEETQYF.

The rearrangement joins TRBV6-1 to TRBJ2-5; TRBD1 matches 9 bases. Germline CDR1 and CDR2: MNHNS and SASEGT. The CDR3 is 16 amino acids. The V gene end was trimmed by 3 bases and the J gene end by 5 bases; junction bases not matched to a gene: 10. The CDR3 DNA follows: TGTGCCAGCAGTGACTGGGGACAGGGAAGGCGGGAGACCCAGTACTTC. It translates to CASSDWGQGRRETQYF.

V usage is TRBV7-2 and J usage is TRBJ2-5; D is ambiguous. Per germline, CDR1 SGHTA and CDR2 FQGNSA. Trimming pared 5 bases from V and 5 bases from J, leaving 6 bases between. This CDR3 has 11 amino acids. CDR3 sequence reads: CASSRRETQYF. The CDR3 bases are TGTGCCAGCAGCCGACGGGAGACCCAGTACTTC.

The V call is TRBV20-1, the J call TRBJ2-1; 9 nucleotides line up with TRBD2. The V segment lost 5 bases and the J segment 8 bases; nucleotides outside the gene matches: 19. The germline V gene encodes CDR1 DFQATT and CDR2 SNEGSKA (reference sequence). The CDR3 covers 17 residues. CDR3: CSAGRKRGVLSRDEQFF. The DNA for the CDR3 is TGCAGTGCTGGACGTAAGCGGGGGGTATTGAGTAGGGATGAGCAGTTCTTC.

The V gene is TRBV9, the J gene TRBJ1-6, with D hard to call. The CDR3 contains 12 residues. Trimming took 0 bases from V and 11 from J, leaving 6 bases between them. Germline CDR1 is SGDLS and CDR2 is YYNGEE. The CDR3 nucleotides are TGTGCCAGCAGCGTAGGGGTCGCACCCCTCCACTTT. It codes for CASSVGVAPLHF.

The J gene is TRBJ1-1, the V gene TRBV4-2; 8 bases align to TRBD1. The CDR3 runs 18 residues. CDR1 and CDR2 (germline): LGHNA, YNFKEQ. Trimming removed 3 bases from V and 0 bases from J; junction bases left unmatched: 12. The CDR3 DNA reads as TGTGCCAGCAGCCAGGATCCGGGACAGGCCGGATTGAACACTGAAGCTTTCTTT. It translates to CASSQDPGQAGLNTEAFF.

J is TRBJ1-5 and V is TRBV29-1; 8 bases are shared with TRBD1. CDR3 length equals 14 residues. Trimming took 4 bases from V and 4 from J; bases not matched to a gene: 6. Germline V lookup: CDR1 SQVTM, CDR2 ANQGSEA. CDR3 in DNA: TGCAGCGTTGGGGTGGACAGGGAGAATCAGCCCCAGCATTTT. This sequence encodes CSVGVDRENQPQHF.

V usage is TRBV2 and J usage is TRBJ2-7, with 8 bases aligning to TRBD1. Germline lookup yields CDR1 SNHLY and CDR2 FYNNEI. V lost 9 bases and J lost 4; bases outside the gene matches: 11. This CDR3 contains 14 residues. The CDR3 DNA follows: TGTGCCAGTCTCTTTGACAGGGGTAGTTACGAGCAGTACTTC. Protein product: CASLFDRGSYEQYF. The variable domain in full, with the rest retrieved from reference TRBV2 and TRBJ2-7, is EPEVTQTPSHQVTQMGQEVILRCVPISNHLYFYWYRQILGQKVEFLVSFYNNEISEKSEIFDDQFSVERPDGSNFTLKIRSTKLEDSAMYFCASLFDRGSYEQYFGPGTRLTVT.

The V call is TRBV11-2, the J call TRBJ2-3, with TRBD1 matching over 12 bases. The V segment lost 5 bases and the J segment 0 bases; nucleotides outside the gene matches: 12. CDR3 length: 19 amino acids. CDR1 is SGHAT and CDR2 is FQNNGV in the germline V gene. For the CDR3, the DNA is TGTGCCAGCAGCCGGGGACCCGGGACAGGGGGCCTCAGCACAGATACGCAGTATTTT. This translates into CASSRGPGTGGLSTDTQYF.

There are a few counts of this clonotype. The rearrangement links TRBV9 to TRBJ2-6; no clear D gene. The length of the CDR3 is 15 residues. Germline CDR1 SGDLS, CDR2 YYNGEE. V gave up 6 bases and J gave up 0 bases, with 10 bases separating them. The CDR3, as DNA: TGTGCCAGCACCCCGCGTGGCTCTGGGGCCAACGTCCTGACTTTC. It yields the protein CASTPRGSGANVLTF.